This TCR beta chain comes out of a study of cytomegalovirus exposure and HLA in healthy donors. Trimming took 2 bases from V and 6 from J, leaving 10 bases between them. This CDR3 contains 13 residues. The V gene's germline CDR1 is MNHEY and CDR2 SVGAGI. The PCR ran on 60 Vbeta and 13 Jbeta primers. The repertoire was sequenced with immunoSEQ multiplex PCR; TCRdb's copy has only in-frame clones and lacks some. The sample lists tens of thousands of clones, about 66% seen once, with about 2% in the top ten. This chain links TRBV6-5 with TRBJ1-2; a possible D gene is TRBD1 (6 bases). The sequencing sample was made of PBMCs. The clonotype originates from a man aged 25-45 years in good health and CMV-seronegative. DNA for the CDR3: TGTGCCAGCAGTTACGGCAGGGGCGATGGCTACACCTTC. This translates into CASSYGRGDGYTF.